This TCR beta chain derives from a study of OX40 agonist ivuxolimab in advanced cancers. About the full investigation: Ivuxolimab was a fully human IgG2 agonistic monoclonal antibody targeting the costimulatory receptor OX40 (CD134). Intravenous ivuxolimab was administered to patients every 2 weeks at six dose levels: 0.01, 0.1, 0.3, 1.5, 3 and 10 mg/kg. Of the approximately 54 patients in dose escalation, about 20 had hepatocellular carcinoma, some 15 had melanoma, 9 had renal cell carcinoma and 9 had head and neck cancer. The dose-escalation cohort was roughly 83% male with a mean age of around 64 years, ranging from 23 to 79. Patients were allowed to have had prior anti-PD-1, anti-PD-L1 or anti-CTLA-4 therapy, and 30% to 40% of the dose-escalation patients had previously received checkpoint inhibitors. Partial responses were achieved by three dose-escalation patients, of whom one had hepatocellular carcinoma and two had cutaneous melanoma. The point of sequencing TCRbeta in the periphery was to test whether ivuxolimab changed TCR sequence diversity and drove clonal T-cell expansion. The paper reports the monotherapy dose-escalation portion (N of about 50 patients) of the phase I ivuxolimab trial. The research as a whole found: In partial responders in the 0.1-3.0 mg/kg groups, normalized peripheral clonal expansion was found to be among the lowest, especially among CD8+ T cells. Low levels of normalized T-cell clonal expansion were also shown by some nonresponding patients. At doses of 0.1 to 3.0 mg/kg, clonal expansion of both CD4+ and CD8+ blood T cells was observed from baseline to week 6. Which antigens the clonally expanded peripheral T cells were specific for was not determined. On average, CD8+ T cells showed more expanded clones than CD4+ T cells after ivuxolimab.

This clone has only a few counts. Its cognate antigen has yet to be identified. Base qualities are not provided; no much larger clone lies one nucleotide away. Patients with a history of autoimmune disease or receiving systemic immunosuppression were excluded from the trial. In every dose cohort, peripheral blood was drawn for TCR sequencing at baseline, cycle 4 day 1, and cycle 7 day 1. The samples were taken from a phase I, first-in-human, multicenter, open-label dose-escalation trial of ivuxolimab. The trial enrolled adults with locally advanced or metastatic head and neck squamous cell, hepatocellular, melanoma or renal cell carcinoma. Before TCR sequencing, CD4+ T cells and CD8+ T cells were sorted from peripheral blood as separate populations. For sequencing of the TCRbeta CDR3 region, genomic DNA was extracted from the sorted cells. The immunoSEQ Assay was used to sequence the TCRbeta CDR3 regions. In its TCRdb copy, this immuneACCESS table keeps in-frame sequences only and misses some clones. Where compared with another copy, unresolved V genes explain less than half of these, and the others have no known cause. This sample gives 77,000 or so clones in total; approximately 85% of them show up just once. 2% to 2.5% of the sample goes to the ten largest clones.

As encoded in the germline V gene, CDR1 is MNHEY while CDR2 is SVGAGI. V is pared back by 5 bases and J by 5 bases, with 16 bases lying between the germline termini. From cysteine to phenylalanine, the CDR3 is 14 amino acids long. The kept DNA is CDR3 alone, 42 bases in frame from the first base. Recombination joined TRBV6-5 with TRBJ2-7, with the identity of the D gene unclear. Sequencing was performed on CD4+ or CD8+ T cells sorted from blood, taken in a trial of the OX40 agonist ivuxolimab. This TCR was recovered from an adult with an advanced solid tumor such as melanoma, head and neck, liver or kidney cancer. CDR3 reads: CASSTGEYVHEQYF. The sequenced DNA is TGTGCCAGCAGTACCGGAGAATACGTCCACGAGCAGTACTTC.